This T cell receptor beta chain was sequenced for a study of cytomegalovirus exposure and HLA in healthy donors. General study findings and limits: Within an earlier analysis, most TCR beta V segments proved productive either about 90% or about 30% of the time.

Primers for the PCR totalled 60 Vbeta and 13 Jbeta. Measured with immunoSEQ multiplex PCR; TCRdb has only the in-frame clones, and not every one. The profile shows 85,000 to 100,000 clones, 65% to 80% of them singletons. CDR3 length equals 14 residues. Germline CDR1 is SGHDT and CDR2 is YYEEEE. Trimming took 6 bases from V and 4 from J, leaving 14 bases between them. To note about this clone: Antigen specificity is unknown.

This clonotype was obtained from a man between 35 and 55 years old in good health and CMV-seropositive. This chain links TRBV5-6 with TRBJ2-1, with D possibly TRBD2 on 6 matching bases. What was sequenced was PBMCs. The CDR3, as DNA: TGTGCCAGCAACCTGGGACTGAGTTACAATGAGCAGTTCTTC. This translates into CASNLGLSYNEQFF.